A selection of T cell receptor beta chains follows, all from one sample in a study of T cells after yellow fever vaccination. TCRdb called the 5' RACE reads again in MiXCR, with one record for every CDR3 protein. Here the sample spans around 340,000 distinct CDR3 sequences, 8.7% being singletons. Sequencing was performed on PBMCs, taken on the day of the first yellow fever vaccination. These receptor sequences come from a man aged 18-30 years who received the YFV17D yellow fever vaccine. The conserved cysteine and the conserved F or W are not part of the CDR3 here. Each record gives: V gene, CDR3 length, CDR3 protein.

TRBV7-2	11	ASSVPGPSEQF
TRBV7-2	12	ASSLMQGDNEQF
TRBV5-1	12	ASSRDRALNEQF
TRBV5-1	14	ASSFGGGEAADTQY
TRBV25-1	13	ASSDVEAINEKLF
TRBV5-1	12	ASRMGTGQETQY
TRBV7-6	11	ASSETGGNEQF
TRBV5-1	12	ASSRRQGGDEQF
TRBV3-1	14	ASSHHGTGNNYGYT
TRBV18	12	ASSWAGQPDTQY
TRBV4-1	14	ASSRTATTFQETQY
TRBV4-1	13	ASSQGEAASYGYT
TRBV4-1	13	ASSQASGLNYGYT
TRBV7-2	11	ASSTPWANEQY
TRBV5-1	13	ASSDPTRGYTEAF
TRBV7-3	13	ASSWPRDSLETQY